This TCR beta chain was observed in a study of neurological immune-mediated disorders. As to time point: longitudinal time-point 1 (baseline). Unsorted libraries were generated from 2 million PBMCs held at -80 degrees C. TCRdb used MiXCR to reprocess the 5' RACE reads, holding one entry per CDR3 protein. The sample includes tens of thousands of distinct CDR3 sequences, around 15% of them seen just once. This clonotype has a count of ten or more. This CDR3 has 15 amino acids. The germline gives CDR1 KGHDR, CDR2 SFDVKD. Trimming stripped 3 bases from V and 2 bases from J, with 12 bases between. Sequencing was carried out using PBMCs. The gene calls are TRBV24-1 and TRBJ2-5, with a possible D match to TRBD2 (5 bases). The source is a female donor with HTLV-1-associated myelopathy (HAM/TSP). As DNA, the CDR3 is TGTGCCACCAGTGATGCCGGGAACTTACAAGAGACCCAGTACTTC. This encodes CATSDAGNLQETQYF.